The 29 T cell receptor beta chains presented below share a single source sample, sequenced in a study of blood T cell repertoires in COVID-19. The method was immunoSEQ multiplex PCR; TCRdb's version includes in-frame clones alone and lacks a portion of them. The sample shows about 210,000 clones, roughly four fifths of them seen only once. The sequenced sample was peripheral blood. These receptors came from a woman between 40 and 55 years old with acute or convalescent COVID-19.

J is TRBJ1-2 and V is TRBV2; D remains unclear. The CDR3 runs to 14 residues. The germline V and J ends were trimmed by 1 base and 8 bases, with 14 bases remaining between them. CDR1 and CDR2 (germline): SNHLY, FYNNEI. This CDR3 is CASSEEAATEGYTF. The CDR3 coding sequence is TGTGCCAGCAGTGAAGAGGCGGCCACGGAGGGCTACACCTTC.

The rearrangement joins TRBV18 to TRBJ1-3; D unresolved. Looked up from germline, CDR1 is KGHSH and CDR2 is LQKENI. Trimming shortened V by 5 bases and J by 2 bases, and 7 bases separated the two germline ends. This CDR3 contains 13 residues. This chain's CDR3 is CASSSNPGNTIYF. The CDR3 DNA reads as TGTGCCAGCTCATCTAACCCTGGAAACACCATATATTTT.

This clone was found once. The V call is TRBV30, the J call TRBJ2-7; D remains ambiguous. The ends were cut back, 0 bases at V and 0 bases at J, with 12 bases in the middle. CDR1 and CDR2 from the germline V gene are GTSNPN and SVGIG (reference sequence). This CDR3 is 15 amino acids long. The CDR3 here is CAWSVRLRSSYEQYF. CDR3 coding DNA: TGTGCCTGGAGTGTCCGACTTAGGAGCTCCTACGAGCAGTACTTC. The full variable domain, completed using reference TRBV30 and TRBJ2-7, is SQTIHQWPATLVQPVGSPLSLECTVEGTSNPNLYWYRQAAGRGLQLLFYSVGIGQISSEVPQNLSASRPQDRQFILSSKKLLLSDSGFYLCAWSVRLRSSYEQYFGPGTRLTVT.

CDR3 sequence reads: CASSPGGTNTGELFF. DNA of the CDR3: TGTGCCAGCTCACCAGGCGGAACGAACACCGGGGAGCTGTTTTTT. This chain connects TRBV18 to TRBJ2-2; no reliable D call. Germline V gene sequence: CDR1 KGHSH, CDR2 LQKENI. V lost 2 bases to trimming and J lost 0 bases, with 7 bases between them. The CDR3 runs 15 residues.

The CDR3 nucleotides read TGTGCCAGCAGCGTGATAGGACTTCGCTACAATGAGCAGTTCTTC. As protein: CASSVIGLRYNEQFF. The V and J genes are TRBV6-2 or TRBV6-3 and TRBJ2-1; possible D gene TRBD2, 5 bases. V lost 6 bases and J 3 bases, leaving 15 bases between the germline ends. From germline, CDR1 is MNHEY and CDR2 SVGEGT. This CDR3 region has 15 residues.

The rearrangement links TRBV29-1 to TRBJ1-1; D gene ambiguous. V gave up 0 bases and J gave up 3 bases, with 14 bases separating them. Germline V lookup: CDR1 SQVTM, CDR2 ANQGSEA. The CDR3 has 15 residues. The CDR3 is CSVEERVATDTEAFF. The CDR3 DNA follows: TGCAGCGTTGAAGAGAGGGTCGCCACTGACACTGAAGCTTTCTTT. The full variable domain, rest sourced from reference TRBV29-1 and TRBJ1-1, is SAVISQKPSRDICQRGTSLTIQCQVDSQVTMMFWYRQQPGQSLTLIATANQGSEATYESGFVIDKFPISRPNLTFSTLTVSNMSPEDSSIYLCSVEERVATDTEAFFGQGTRLTVV.

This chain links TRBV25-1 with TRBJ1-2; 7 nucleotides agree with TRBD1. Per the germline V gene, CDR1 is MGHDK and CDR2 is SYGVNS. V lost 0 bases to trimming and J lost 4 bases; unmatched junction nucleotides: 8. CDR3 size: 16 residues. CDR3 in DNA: TGTGCCAGCAGTGAATATTCGTTAGGGACAGCCTATGGCTACACCTTC. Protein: CASSEYSLGTAYGYTF.

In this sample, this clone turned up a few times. DNA for the CDR3: TGTGCCAGCAGTGAAGTTGGTCGAGACAGGGGTCTAAACTATGGCTACACCTTC. It specifies CASSEVGRDRGLNYGYTF. V usage is TRBV2 and J usage is TRBJ1-2, with 8 bases matching TRBD1. This CDR3 is built from 18 residues. From germline, CDR1 is SNHLY and CDR2 FYNNEI. V dropped 1 base and J dropped 2; count of bases not matched to a gene: 12.

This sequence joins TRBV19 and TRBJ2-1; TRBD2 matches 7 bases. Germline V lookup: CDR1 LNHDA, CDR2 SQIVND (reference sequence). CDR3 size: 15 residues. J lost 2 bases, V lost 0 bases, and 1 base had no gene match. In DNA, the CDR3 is TGTGCCAGTAGTATAGAGGGGGGGGCCTACAATGAGCAGTTCTTC. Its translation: CASSIEGGAYNEQFF.

The CDR3 coding sequence is TGTGCCAGCATGGGACAGACCTACAATGAGCAGTTCTTC. It yields the protein CASMGQTYNEQFF. The chain is built from TRBV27 and TRBJ2-1, with 7 bases fitting TRBD1. The CDR3 spans 13 residues. V shed 7 bases, J shed 2 bases, and the junction held 2 bases outside the gene matches. Per germline, CDR1 MNHEY and CDR2 SMNVEV (reference sequence).

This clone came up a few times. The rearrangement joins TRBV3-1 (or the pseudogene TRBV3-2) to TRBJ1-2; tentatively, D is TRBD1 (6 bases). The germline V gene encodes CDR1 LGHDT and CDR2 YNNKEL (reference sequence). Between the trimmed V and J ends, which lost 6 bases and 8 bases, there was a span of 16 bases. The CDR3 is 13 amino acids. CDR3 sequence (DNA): TGTGCCAGCAGTCACTCGACAGGTATCGGCTACACCTTC. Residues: CASSHSTGIGYTF.

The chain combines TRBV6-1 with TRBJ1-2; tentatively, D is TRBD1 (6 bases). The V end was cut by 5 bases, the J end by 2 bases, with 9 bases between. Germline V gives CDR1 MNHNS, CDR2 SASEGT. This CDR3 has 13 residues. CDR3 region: CASSHGQNYGYTF. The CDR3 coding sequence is TGTGCCAGCAGTCATGGACAGAACTATGGCTACACCTTC.

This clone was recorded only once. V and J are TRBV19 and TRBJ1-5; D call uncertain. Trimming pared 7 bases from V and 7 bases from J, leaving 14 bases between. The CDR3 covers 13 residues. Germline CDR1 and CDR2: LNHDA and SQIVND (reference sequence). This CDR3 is CASNLPPGQPQHF. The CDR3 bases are TGTGCCAGTAATCTTCCCCCAGGACAGCCCCAGCATTTT.

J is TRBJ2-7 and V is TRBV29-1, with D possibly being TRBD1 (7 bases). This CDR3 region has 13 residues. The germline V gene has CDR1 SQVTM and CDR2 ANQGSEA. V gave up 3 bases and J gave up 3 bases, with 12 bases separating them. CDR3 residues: CSVDLQGGYEQYF. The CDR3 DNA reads TGCAGCGTTGATCTCCAGGGGGGCTACGAGCAGTACTTC.

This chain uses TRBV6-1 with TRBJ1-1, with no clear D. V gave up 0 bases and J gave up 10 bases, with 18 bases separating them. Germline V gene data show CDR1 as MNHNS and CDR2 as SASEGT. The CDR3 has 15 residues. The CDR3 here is CASSEALGVTQVAFF. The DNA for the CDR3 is TGTGCCAGCAGTGAAGCGCTCGGGGTGACCCAAGTAGCTTTCTTT.

The CDR3 is CSASGGLGTSGDFRNTGELFF. In DNA, the CDR3 is TGCAGTGCTAGTGGGGGGTTGGGGACTAGCGGGGACTTCCGTAACACCGGGGAGCTGTTTTTT. The chain has TRBV20-1 and TRBJ2-2, with TRBD2 matching 13 bases. CDR1 is DFQATT and CDR2 is SNEGSKA in the germline V gene (reference sequence). The CDR3 totals 21 residues. V was clipped by 3 bases and J by 2 bases; unmatched bases: 18.

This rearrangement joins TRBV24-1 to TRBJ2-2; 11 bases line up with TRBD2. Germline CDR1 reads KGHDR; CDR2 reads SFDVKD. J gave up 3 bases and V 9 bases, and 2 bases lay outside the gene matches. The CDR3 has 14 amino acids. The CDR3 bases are TGTGCCACCCATAGCGGGAGGGACACCGGGGAGCTGTTTTTT. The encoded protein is CATHSGRDTGELFF.

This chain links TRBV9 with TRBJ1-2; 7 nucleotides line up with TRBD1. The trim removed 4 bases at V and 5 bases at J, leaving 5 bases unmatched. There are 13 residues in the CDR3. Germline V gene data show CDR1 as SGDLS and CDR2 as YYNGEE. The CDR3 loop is CASSTLQGYGYTF. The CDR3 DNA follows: TGTGCCAGCAGCACACTACAGGGGTATGGCTACACCTTC.

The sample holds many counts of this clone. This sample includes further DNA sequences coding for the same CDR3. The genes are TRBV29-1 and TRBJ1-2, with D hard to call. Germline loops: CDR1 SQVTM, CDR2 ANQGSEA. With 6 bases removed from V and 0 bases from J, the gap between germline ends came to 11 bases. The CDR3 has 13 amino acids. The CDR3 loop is CSVAGGANYGYTF. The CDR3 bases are TGCAGCGTCGCGGGTGGGGCTAACTATGGCTACACCTTC.

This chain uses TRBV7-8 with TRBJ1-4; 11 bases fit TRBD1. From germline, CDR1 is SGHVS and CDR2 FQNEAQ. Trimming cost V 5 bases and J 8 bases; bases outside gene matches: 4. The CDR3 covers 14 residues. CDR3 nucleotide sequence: TGTGCCAGCAGCCCCGGGACAGGGGGGGAAAAACTGTTTTTT. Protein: CASSPGTGGEKLFF.

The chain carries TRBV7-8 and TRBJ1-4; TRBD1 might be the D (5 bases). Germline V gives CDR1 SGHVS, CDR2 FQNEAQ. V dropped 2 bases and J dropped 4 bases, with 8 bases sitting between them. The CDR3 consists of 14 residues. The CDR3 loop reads CASSLPGINEKLFF. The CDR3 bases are TGTGCCAGCAGCTTACCAGGGATTAATGAAAAACTGTTTTTT.

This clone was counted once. The CDR3 region is CASSLPSRGAQETQYF. Written as DNA, the CDR3 is TGTGCCAGCAGCTTACCCAGTCGGGGTGCACAAGAGACCCAGTACTTC. This chain joins TRBV7-8 and TRBJ2-5; a possible D gene is TRBD2 (5 bases). V gave up 2 bases and J gave up 2 bases, with 15 bases separating them. From germline, CDR1 is SGHVS and CDR2 FQNEAQ. The CDR3 totals 16 residues.

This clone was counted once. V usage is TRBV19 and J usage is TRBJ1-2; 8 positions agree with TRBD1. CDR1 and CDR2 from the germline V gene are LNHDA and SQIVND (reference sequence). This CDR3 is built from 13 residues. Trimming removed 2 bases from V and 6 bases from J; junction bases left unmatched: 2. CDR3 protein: CASSIQGADGYTF. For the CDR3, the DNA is TGTGCCAGTAGTATACAGGGGGCGGATGGCTACACCTTC.

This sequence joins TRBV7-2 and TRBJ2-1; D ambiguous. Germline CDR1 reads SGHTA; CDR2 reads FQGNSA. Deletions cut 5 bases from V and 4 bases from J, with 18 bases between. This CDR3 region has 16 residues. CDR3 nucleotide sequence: TGTGCCAGCAGCCTTCGGCCTCAAGACATTTACAATGAGCAGTTCTTC. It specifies CASSLRPQDIYNEQFF.

The CDR3 DNA sequence: TGTGCCAGCAGCTGGACGGGGGACAATGAGCAGTTCTTC. It encodes CASSWTGDNEQFF. The chain recombines TRBV5-4 with TRBJ2-1, with D possibly matching TRBD2 (6 bases). The CDR3 runs 13 residues. CDR1 SGHNT and CDR2 YYREEE come from the germline V gene (reference sequence). Trimming shortened V by 3 bases and J by 5 bases, and 9 bases separated the two germline ends.

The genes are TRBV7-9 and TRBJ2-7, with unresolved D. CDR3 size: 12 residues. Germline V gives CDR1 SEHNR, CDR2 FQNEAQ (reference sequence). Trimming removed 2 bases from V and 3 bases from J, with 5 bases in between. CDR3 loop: CASSLTVYEQYF. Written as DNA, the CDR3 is TGTGCCAGCAGCTTAACGGTCTACGAGCAGTACTTC. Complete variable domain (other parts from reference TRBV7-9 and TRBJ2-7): DTGVSQNPRHKITKRGQNVTFRCDPISEHNRLYWYRQTLGQGPEFLTYFQNEAQLEKSRLLSDRFSAERPKGSFSTLEIQRTEQGDSAMYLCASSLTVYEQYFGPGTRLTVT.

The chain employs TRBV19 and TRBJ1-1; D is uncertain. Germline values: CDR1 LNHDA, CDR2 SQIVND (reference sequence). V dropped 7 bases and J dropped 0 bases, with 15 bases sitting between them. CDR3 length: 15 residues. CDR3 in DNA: TGTGCCAGTACCCCAAGTGGGCTTATGAACACTGAAGCTTTCTTT. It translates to CASTPSGLMNTEAFF.

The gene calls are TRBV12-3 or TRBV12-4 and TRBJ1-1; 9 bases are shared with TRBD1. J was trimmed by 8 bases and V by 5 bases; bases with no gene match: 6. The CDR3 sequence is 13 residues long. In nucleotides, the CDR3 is TGTGCCAGCAGTCCAACAGGGGGCTGGGAAGCTTTCTTT. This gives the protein CASSPTGGWEAFF.

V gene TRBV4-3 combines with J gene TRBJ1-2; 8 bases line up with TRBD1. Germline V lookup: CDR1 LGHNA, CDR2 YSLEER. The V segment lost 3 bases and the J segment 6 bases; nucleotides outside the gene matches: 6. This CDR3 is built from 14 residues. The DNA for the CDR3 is TGCGCCAGCAGCCAGGTTTCAGGGGGCCATGGCTACACCTTC. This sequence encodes CASSQVSGGHGYTF.